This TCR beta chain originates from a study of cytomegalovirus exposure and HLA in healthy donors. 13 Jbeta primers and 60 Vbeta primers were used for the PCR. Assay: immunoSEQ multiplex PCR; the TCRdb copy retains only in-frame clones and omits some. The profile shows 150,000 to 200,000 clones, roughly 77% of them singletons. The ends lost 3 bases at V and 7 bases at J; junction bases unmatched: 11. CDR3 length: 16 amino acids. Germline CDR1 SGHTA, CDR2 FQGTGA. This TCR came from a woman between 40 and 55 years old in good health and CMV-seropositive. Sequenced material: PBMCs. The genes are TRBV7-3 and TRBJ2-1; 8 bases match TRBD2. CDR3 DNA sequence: TGTGCCAGCAGCTTTGGGGCCGGGAGGGCCAGGAATGAGCAGTTCTTC. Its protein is CASSFGAGRARNEQFF. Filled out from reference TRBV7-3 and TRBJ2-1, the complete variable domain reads GAGVSQTPSNKVTEKGKYVELRCDPISGHTALYWYRQSLGQGPEFLIYFQGTGAADDSGLPNDRFFAVRPEGSVSTLKIQRTERGDSAVYLCASSFGAGRARNEQFFGPGTRLTVL.